The 5 T cell receptor beta chains presented below share a single source sample, sequenced in a study of T cell repertoires in cytomegalovirus infection. TCRdb ran MiXCR on the reads and lists one entry per CDR3 protein. This sample yields roughly 280,000 distinct CDR3 sequences, of which about 13% are seen a single time; 7.5% to 10% belongs to the top ten. Specimen: PBMCs. The receptors derive from a human donor in good health (CMV status not recorded). Some clones in this sample may be carry-over from other donors' samples.

This clonotype was picked up many times. The chain carries TRBV7-2 and TRBJ2-2, with 7 nucleotides matching TRBD1. V was clipped by 5 bases and J by 1 base; unmatched bases: 7. CDR1 is SGHTA, CDR2 FQGNSA, per germline. The CDR3 is 16 amino acids. The CDR3 DNA sequence: TGTGCCAGCAGCAAGACAGGGACGAAGAACACCGGGGAGCTGTTTTTT. Translated, it gives CASSKTGTKNTGELFF.

This clonotype was observed a handful of times. V gene TRBV11-3 combines with J gene TRBJ1-5; D ambiguous. CDR1 is SGHNT, CDR2 YENEEA, per germline. With 1 base removed from V and 0 bases from J, the gap between germline ends came to 16 bases. The CDR3 covers 18 residues. The CDR3: CASSLGGPAGNSNQPQHF. In DNA, the CDR3 is TGTGCCAGCAGCTTAGGTGGGCCTGCGGGGAATAGCAATCAGCCCCAGCATTTT.

This chain uses TRBV6-5 with TRBJ1-6, with 7 nucleotides matching TRBD1. From germline, CDR1 is MNHEY and CDR2 SVGAGI. The ends lost 2 bases at V and 1 base at J; junction bases unmatched: 5. The CDR3 has 17 residues. Here the CDR3 DNA reads TGTGCCAGCAGTTACCGGGGCAGGGGGTCCTATAATTCACCCCTCCACTTT. Translation gives CASSYRGRGSYNSPLHF.

This chain links TRBV28 with TRBJ2-7, with 14 nucleotides matching TRBD2. The junction had 8 bases not matched to a gene; V was cut back by 4 bases and J by 6 bases. Germline V lookup: CDR1 MDHEN, CDR2 SYDVKM. This CDR3 region has 16 residues. The CDR3 reads CASSSTGTSGSFEQYF. The CDR3 DNA reads as TGTGCCAGCAGTTCCACCGGGACTAGCGGGAGTTTCGAGCAGTACTTC. The entire variable domain, with the rest obtained from reference TRBV28 and TRBJ2-7, is as follows: DVKVTQSSRYLVKRTGEKVFLECVQDMDHENMFWYRQDPGLGLRLIYFSYDVKMKEKGDIPEGYSVSREKKERFSLILESASTNQTSMYLCASSSTGTSGSFEQYFGPGTRLTVT.

This clonotype turned up a few times. This chain links TRBV28 with TRBJ2-7; 7 bases are a match to TRBD1. CDR3 length: 15 amino acids. Germline V gene data show CDR1 as MDHEN and CDR2 as SYDVKM. Trimming removed 5 bases from V and 7 bases from J; junction bases left unmatched: 14. The CDR3 DNA sequence: TGTGCCAGCAGTACCGACAGGGTACGGTCCAAGGAGCAGTACTTC. Amino acid sequence: CASSTDRVRSKEQYF.